This T cell receptor beta chain was captured in a study of T-cell memory formation after mild COVID-19. Study as a whole: For the most part, TCR clusters were specific to one donor.

This clonotype was counted between two and nine times. Its antigen is unknown. Broader study findings: Clones that contracted clustered mainly in CM and EM if CD4+ and in EMRA if CD8+. Pre-infection memory contained some responding clones, which suggested that cross-reactive memory had joined.

The length of the CDR3 is 12 residues. Germline V CDR1 and CDR2: SEHNR, FQNEAQ (reference sequence). Trimming removed 1 base from V and 11 bases from J, with 10 bases in between. One entry per CDR3 protein results from TCRdb running MiXCR on the 5' RACE reads. This sample has 150,000 to 200,000 distinct CDR3 sequences, with approximately 10% found just once. Sequenced input: PBMCs or a T cell subset sorted from them (not recorded which). The chain joins TRBV7-9 to TRBJ2-3; D ambiguous. This TCR came from a man between 18 and 29 years old who had mild COVID-19 (a few samples of this study predate the infection). Cell type and time point are not known. The CDR3 loop is CASSLVLSKQYF. CDR3 DNA: TGTGCCAGCAGCTTAGTTTTATCTAAGCAGTATTTT.